This record looks at one T cell receptor (beta chain) sequence and its context. Its cognate antigen has yet to be identified. No per-base quality is available; no much larger clone lies one base away. Systemically healthy Caucasian individuals from Russia, around 39 in total and aged roughly 6 to 95 years, were included as donors. Around 10 milliliters of peripheral blood were collected from each donor into EDTA-treated Vacutainer tubes. PBMCs were isolated by Ficoll-Paque density-gradient centrifugation, with at least 6 million obtained per sample. Total RNA, at least 6 micrograms per sample, was extracted from PBMCs with Trizol reagent. For every donor, flow cytometry on a PBMC aliquot measured the percentage of naive CD45RAhigh/CD27high T cells. These data originate in a study of blood T cells in healthy people across ages (dated by TCRdb to the mid-2010s). The study in broad terms: Template switching captured roughly one uniquely barcoded TCR beta cDNA molecule per two T cells in model experiments. Age-related changes in TCR beta repertoire diversity were measured in the study by deep sequencing normalized with unique cDNA molecular identifiers. The donors were divided into four age groups: young (average about 16 years), middle-aged (about 39), aged (roughly 66) and long-lived (82). To avoid experimental bias, donors of different ages were randomly spread across the sequencing lanes. Two additional independent replicas of 1 million unique cDNA reads from the same blood draw were analyzed for two donors (one aged 18 to 29 and one aged 80 or older). Study-level results and caveats: There was a strong correlation between observed TCR beta diversity and the percentage of naive T cells measured by flow cytometry. Estimates of total diversity based on one million sequenced T cells were regarded as lower bounds and as underestimates. The CMV infection status of donors was not known, potentially confounding age-related changes in expanded clonotypes. Conclusive comparison of naive and antigen-experienced compartments was prevented by the profiling of bulk unsorted PBMCs. Compared with the aged group, more naive CD4+ T cells, fewer expanded clones and increased TCR diversity were shown by the long-lived group, suggesting age selection. Observed TCR beta diversity per million T cells fell roughly linearly with age, and a significant reduction was already apparent by age around 39.

Receptor libraries were prepared by 5' RACE. The data were produced on an Illumina HiSeq 2500. A second PCR of about 7 to 12 cycles was performed with a sample-barcoded 5' primer and a J-beta primer mix. A unique molecular identifier was introduced onto each TCR beta cDNA molecule by a template-switch 5' adaptor carrying 12 random nucleotides. Each sample yielded at least 2.5 million CDR3-containing paired-end reads. First-strand cDNA synthesis was performed from all RNA using the Mint cDNA synthesis kit, with priming by a TRBC-specific oligonucleotide. All cDNA was treated with uracil-DNA glycosylase and then went through a first 18-cycle PCR with the universal primers M1SS and BC2_uni_R. In the authors' own workflow: For normalization, 1 million high-quality reads, each with a distinct molecular identifier, were randomly selected from each sample. Instead of being binned into consensus sequences, reads that shared molecular identifiers were thrown out. MiTCR, with a Q25 quality threshold and the strictest error-elimination algorithm, was used for CDR3 identification, clonotype clustering and error correction. A nonparametric unseen species model using Euler transformation provided a lower-bound estimate of total TCR beta diversity. TCRdb reprocessing: public reads trimmed at Q25 with fastp, clones called with MiXCR, in-frame beta chains kept. Rows matching on CDR3 protein sequence are summarized as one entry with the most common DNA and genes. TCRdb, not the original authors, processed these V and J calls. The sample includes about 720,000 distinct CDR3 sequences, with over 20% observed a single time. The ten largest clones add up to less than 25% of the sample.

The germline V gene specifies SGHRS as CDR1 and YFSETQ as CDR2. At the junction V is shortened by 4 bases and J by 3 bases; bases outside the gene matches: 5. The CDR3 numbers 15 residues from cysteine through phenylalanine. The retained sequence is limited to the CDR3, 45 bases, with the frame set at the first base. What was sequenced was blood. Recombination linked TRBV5-1 to TRBJ2-2, and 8 junction bases match TRBD1. This sequence was found in a man aged 65 to 79 in good health. The base sequence is TGCGCCAGCAGCAAGGACAGGGCGGACACCGGGGAGCTGTTTTTT. Translated, it reads CASSKDRADTGELFF.